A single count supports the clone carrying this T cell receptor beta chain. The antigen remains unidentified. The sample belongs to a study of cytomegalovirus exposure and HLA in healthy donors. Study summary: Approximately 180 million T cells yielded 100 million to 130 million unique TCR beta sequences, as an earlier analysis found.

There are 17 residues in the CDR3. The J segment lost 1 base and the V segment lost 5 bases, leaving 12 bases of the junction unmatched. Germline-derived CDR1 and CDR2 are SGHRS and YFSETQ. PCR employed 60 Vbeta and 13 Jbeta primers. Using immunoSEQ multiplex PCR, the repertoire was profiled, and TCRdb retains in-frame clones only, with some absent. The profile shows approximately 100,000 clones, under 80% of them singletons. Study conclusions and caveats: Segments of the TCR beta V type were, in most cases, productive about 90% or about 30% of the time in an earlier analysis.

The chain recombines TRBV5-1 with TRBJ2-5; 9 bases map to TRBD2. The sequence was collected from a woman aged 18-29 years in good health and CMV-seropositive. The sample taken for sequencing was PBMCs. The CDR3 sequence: CASSISWTSAPQETQYF. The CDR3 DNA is TGCGCCAGCAGTATATCCTGGACTAGCGCCCCCCAAGAGACCCAGTACTTC.